Listed here are 15 T cell receptor beta chains from one sample, sequenced in a study of T cells in Graves' hyperthyroidism and ophthalmopathy. RNA transcripts gave rise to amplified TCR beta CDR3 regions. When the TCR CDR3 underwent first-round RT-PCR, the HTBI primer set was used. TCRdb reprocessed the multiplex PCR reads via MiXCR and lists one record per CDR3 protein. The data contain 550,000 to 600,000 distinct CDR3 sequences, over 15% of them singletons. Specimen: blood. The origin of the receptors is a woman under 30 with Graves' hyperthyroidism.

The V call is TRBV5-1, the J call TRBJ2-3; TRBD2 matches at 7 bases. Germline-derived CDR1 and CDR2 are SGHRS and YFSETQ. The length of the CDR3 is 15 residues. The junction had 5 bases not matched to a gene; V was cut back by 4 bases and J by 0 bases. CDR3 in amino acids: CASSNGLDSTDTQYF. The CDR3 DNA reads as TGCGCCAGCAGCAACGGACTAGATAGCACAGATACGCAGTATTTT.

The J gene is TRBJ1-5, the V gene TRBV10-3; D ambiguous. Germline loops: CDR1 ENHRY, CDR2 SYGVKD. V lost 5 bases and J 8 bases, leaving 13 bases between the germline ends. This CDR3 region has 13 residues. CDR3 nucleotides: TGTGCCATCAGTTTCGACCTCTATAAGCCCCAGCATTTT. Protein product: CAISFDLYKPQHF.

This clonotype was observed many times. This chain joins TRBV9 and TRBJ2-1; no firm D call. V shed 2 bases and J shed 9 bases, with 12 bases lying between them. The CDR3 has 13 residues. Germline CDR1 is SGDLS and CDR2 is YYNGEE. CDR3 sequence reads: CASSVRSYGEQFF. CDR3 DNA: TGTGCCAGCAGCGTTAGGAGTTATGGTGAGCAGTTCTTC.

About this clonotype: A single base separates this from a much larger clone, so it may be a read error. Written as DNA, the CDR3 is TGCAGTGCTAGAGATCCGAGACGCAATGAGCAGTACTTC. It encodes CSARDPRRNEQYF. The gene calls are TRBV20-1 and TRBJ2-7; D unresolved. The germline CDR1 and CDR2 sequences are DFQATT and SNEGSKA (reference sequence). V gave up 0 bases and J gave up 7 bases, with 13 bases separating them. The CDR3 has 13 amino acids.

This clonotype has only a few counts. The chain employs TRBV20-1 and TRBJ2-2; D is unresolved. There are 15 residues in the CDR3. V was clipped by 0 bases and J by 4 bases, with 12 bases between them. Germline V lookup: CDR1 DFQATT, CDR2 SNEGSKA (reference sequence). DNA for the CDR3: TGCAGTGCTAGAGATCAGGCGGCGAGCACCGGGGAGCTGTTTTTT. This translates into CSARDQAASTGELFF.

This chain joins TRBV19 and TRBJ1-1, with 9 bases identical to TRBD1. The germline V gene encodes CDR1 LNHDA and CDR2 SQIVND (reference sequence). Losses at the gene ends were 5 bases for V and 4 bases for J; bases not matched to a gene: 2. The CDR3 has 13 residues. The DNA for the CDR3 is TGTGCCAGTAGTGCGGACAGGGGCACTGAAGCTTTCTTT. Translation: CASSADRGTEAFF.

Concerning this clonotype itself: A much larger clone is a single base away; this may be a read error. The gene calls are TRBV12-3 or TRBV12-4 and TRBJ2-1; a weak D match, TRBD2 (6 bases). The V and J ends lost 7 bases and 9 bases respectively, with 13 bases between them. The length of the CDR3 is 12 residues. The CDR3 region has the DNA TGTGCCAGCACTACCGGACTAAGTGAGCAGTTCTTC. Its protein is CASTTGLSEQFF.

A few counts support this clonotype. The rearrangement joins TRBV9 to TRBJ1-2; D unclear. Germline CDR1 SGDLS, CDR2 YYNGEE. This CDR3 spans 12 amino acids. Trimming took off 3 bases at V and 6 bases at J, with 9 bases between the two ends. The CDR3 protein is CASSAAWDGYTF. The CDR3, as DNA: TGTGCCAGCAGCGCTGCGTGGGATGGCTACACCTTC.

In its sample, this clonotype was seen many times. The V and J genes are TRBV12-3 or TRBV12-4 and TRBJ1-1; D possibly corresponds to TRBD1 (5 bases). Trimming pared 0 bases from V and 6 bases from J, leaving 14 bases between. The CDR3 length is 15 residues. DNA for the CDR3: TGTGCCAGCAGTTTAGCGACCGGGACGGTAGCTGAAGCTTTCTTT. Translated: CASSLATGTVAEAFF.

This clonotype was observed a few times. V is TRBV12-5 and J is TRBJ2-3; 14 bases are a match to TRBD2. V shed 2 bases, J shed 10 bases, and the junction held 11 bases outside the gene matches. The CDR3 covers 17 residues. CDR1 is LGHNT, CDR2 FRNRAP, per germline. In DNA form, the CDR3 reads TGTGCTAGTGGTTTGCCGACTAGCGGGGGGGCCCTGACCGCGCAGTATTTT. Translation: CASGLPTSGGALTAQYF.

The V and J genes are TRBV19 and TRBJ1-5, with D unclear. The germline V gene has CDR1 LNHDA and CDR2 SQIVND (reference sequence). Trimming pared 6 bases from V and 11 bases from J, leaving 20 bases between. The CDR3 extends over 14 amino acids. CDR3 coding DNA: TGTGCCAGTAGCAGTACAGTCTTGGATAAGGCCCAGCATTTT. Protein sequence: CASSSTVLDKAQHF.

At least ten counts were recorded for this clonotype. J is TRBJ2-1 and V is TRBV6-1; maybe TRBD2 (5 bases). The V end was cut by 5 bases, the J end by 8 bases, with 19 bases between. Germline CDR1 MNHNS, CDR2 SASEGT. The length of the CDR3 is 15 residues. The CDR3 sequence: CASSSPAISGHEQFF. CDR3 in DNA: TGTGCCAGCAGTAGTCCTGCTATAAGCGGCCATGAGCAGTTCTTC.

In this sample, this clonotype turned up many times. The rearrangement links TRBV6-1 to TRBJ1-5, with TRBD1 matching over 10 bases. Germline lookup yields CDR1 MNHNS and CDR2 SASEGT. The CDR3 extends over 15 amino acids. The trim removed 5 bases at V and 1 base at J, leaving 2 bases unmatched. CDR3 bases: TGTGCCAGCAGTCGGGACAGGGGAAGCAATCAGCCCCAGCATTTT. Protein sequence: CASSRDRGSNQPQHF.

This clonotype was observed a handful of times. V is TRBV6-4 and J is TRBJ1-1; no definite D call. CDR1 and CDR2 (germline): MRHNA, SNTAGT. V was pared by 2 bases and J by 0 bases, with 4 bases between. CDR3 length: 13 amino acids. Here the CDR3 reads CASSDTMNTEAFF. The CDR3 nucleotides are TGTGCCAGCAGTGACACTATGAACACTGAAGCTTTCTTT.

The sample holds many counts of this clonotype. This chain connects TRBV5-5 to TRBJ1-2; D remains ambiguous. Germline assignment: CDR1 SGHKS and CDR2 YYEKEE (reference sequence). The V and J ends lost 1 base and 8 bases respectively, with 18 bases between them. The CDR3 contains 15 residues. CDR3 DNA: TGTGCCAGCAGCTTGATCGGGTCCCAGATCGGCGGCTACACCTTC. As protein: CASSLIGSQIGGYTF.